The 16 T cell receptor beta chains listed next were all sequenced from one sample in a study of T cells in Graves' hyperthyroidism and ophthalmopathy. Template material for amplifying TCR beta CDR3 regions consisted of RNA transcripts. HTBI primers were the set used in a first-round RT-PCR of the TCR CDR3. TCRdb passed the multiplex PCR reads through MiXCR, listing each CDR3 protein once. The sample shows roughly 170,000 distinct CDR3 sequences, around 15% of them seen only once. Sequencing input: blood. The source of these receptors is a woman aged 45 to 65 with Graves' hyperthyroidism.

This clonotype came up many times. In DNA form, the CDR3 reads TGTGCCAGCACCTGGTCCGGAAAGAACACTGAAGCTTTCTTT. Translating it yields CASTWSGKNTEAFF. The chain combines TRBV2 with TRBJ1-1; D remains unclear. The CDR3 spans 14 residues. V was trimmed by 7 bases and J by 1 base, leaving 13 bases between them. Germline V gene data show CDR1 as SNHLY and CDR2 as FYNNEI. Full variable domain (remainder filled in from reference TRBV2 and TRBJ1-1): EPEVTQTPSHQVTQMGQEVILRCVPISNHLYFYWYRQILGQKVEFLVSFYNNEISEKSEIFDDQFSVERPDGSNFTLKIRSTKLEDSAMYFCASTWSGKNTEAFFGQGTRLTVV.

This clonotype was picked up many times. The chain uses TRBV9 and TRBJ1-4; D might be TRBD1 (5 bases). CDR3 length equals 14 residues. In germline, CDR1 is SGDLS, CDR2 YYNGEE. V lost 4 bases and J 5 bases, leaving 12 bases between the germline ends. The chain's CDR3 is CASSPLGGNEKLFF. CDR3 DNA: TGTGCCAGCAGCCCCCTCGGGGGGAATGAAAAACTGTTTTTT.

This clonotype was recorded many times. The chain joins TRBV6-1 to TRBJ2-3, with D perhaps TRBD1 (5 bases). The CDR3 is 16 amino acids. With 7 bases removed from V and 0 bases from J, the gap between germline ends came to 17 bases. The germline gives CDR1 MNHNS, CDR2 SASEGT. CDR3 amino acids: CASIQSGNPSTDTQYF. For the CDR3, the DNA is TGTGCCAGCATTCAGTCAGGGAACCCTAGCACAGATACGCAGTATTTT.

This clonotype was seen at least ten times. V usage is TRBV12-3 or TRBV12-4 and J usage is TRBJ2-1; 12 bases are shared with TRBD2. This CDR3 is 16 amino acids long. V gave up 3 bases and J gave up 4 bases; unmatched junction bases: 4. CDR3 bases: TGTGCCAGCAGTTTTCTAGCGGGGGGGATTTACAATGAGCAGTTCTTC. Protein product: CASSFLAGGIYNEQFF.

The chain is built from TRBV3-1 and TRBJ2-7, with D perhaps matching TRBD2 (6 bases). V gave up 1 base and J gave up 6 bases, with 10 bases separating them. The CDR3 runs 13 residues. Germline loops: CDR1 LGHDT, CDR2 YNNKEL (reference sequence). The DNA of the CDR3 is TGTGCCAGCAGCCAAGCGGGAGCTGGCGAGCAGTACTTC. Its translation is CASSQAGAGEQYF.

This clonotype was seen at least ten times. The DNA for the CDR3 is TGCGCCAGCAGCGTCACTGGGACAGAAACCTACGAGCAGTACTTC. Translation gives CASSVTGTETYEQYF. The chain has TRBV5-1 and TRBJ2-7; TRBD1 agrees at 7 bases. With 4 bases clipped from V and 2 bases from J, the junction kept 9 bases outside the gene matches. The CDR3 length is 15 residues. Germline V CDR1 and CDR2: SGHRS, YFSETQ.

This clonotype was recorded many times. This sequence joins TRBV28 and TRBJ1-4; possibly TRBD1 for D (5 bases). CDR1 and CDR2 from the germline V gene are MDHEN and SYDVKM. The CDR3 covers 15 residues. Trimming pared 3 bases from V and 5 bases from J, leaving 13 bases between. CDR3 sequence (DNA): TGTGCCAGCAGTTTCTCCGGGACTGTAAATGAAAAACTGTTTTTT. Translated: CASSFSGTVNEKLFF.

This clonotype was counted ten times or more. The V and J genes are TRBV25-1 and TRBJ1-5; tentatively, D is TRBD1 (6 bases). There are 15 residues in the CDR3. Trimming removed 7 bases at V and 7 bases at J, with 20 bases between. Germline CDR1 and CDR2: MGHDK and SYGVNS. CDR3 coding DNA: TGTGCCAGCATCCCAAAGCACAGGGTGGTACAGCCCCAGCATTTT. Its protein product is CASIPKHRVVQPQHF.

A word on this clonotype: This may be a read error, as it is one base from a much larger clone. V usage is TRBV3-1 and J usage is TRBJ1-6; 8 nucleotides match TRBD1. Germline V gives CDR1 LGHDT, CDR2 YNNKEL (reference sequence). The CDR3 length is 14 residues. CDR3 region: CASSPTGGNPPLHF. DNA of the CDR3: TGTGCCAGCAGCCCCACAGGGGGTAATCCACCCCTCCACTTT.

This clonotype turned up a few times. The chain combines TRBV11-1 with TRBJ1-3; no firm D call. CDR1 SGHAT and CDR2 FQDESV come from the germline V gene (reference sequence). The CDR3 sequence is 15 residues long. With 5 bases removed from V and 0 bases from J, the gap between germline ends came to 11 bases. CDR3 residues: CASSHRTSSGNTIYF. CDR3 DNA: TGTGCCAGCAGCCATAGGACTTCCTCTGGAAACACCATATATTTT.

This clonotype turned up a few times. A much larger clone is a single base away; this may be a read error. The chain recombines TRBV6-2 or TRBV6-3 with TRBJ1-1; D call uncertain. The germline V gene has CDR1 MNHEY and CDR2 SVGEGT. The CDR3 spans 15 residues. The germline V and J ends were trimmed by 1 base and 1 base, with 10 bases remaining between them. The CDR3 region is CASSYFQNTNTEAFF. In DNA form, the CDR3 reads TGTGCCAGCAGTTACTTCCAGAACACGAACACTGAAGCTTTCTTT.

This clonotype was observed many times. The CDR3 protein is CASSDSGGYNEQFF. CDR3 DNA: TGTGCCAGCAGTGACAGCGGGGGGTACAATGAGCAGTTCTTC. The V gene is TRBV6-4, the J gene TRBJ2-1, with TRBD2 matching over 9 bases. The germline V gene has CDR1 MRHNA and CDR2 SNTAGT. Losses at the gene ends were 2 bases for V and 4 bases for J; bases not matched to a gene: 0. The CDR3 consists of 14 residues.

The chain carries TRBV4-1 and TRBJ2-4; TRBD2 agrees at 10 bases. The CDR3 has 20 amino acids. J lost 1 base, V lost 4 bases, and 16 bases had no gene match. Germline-derived CDR1 and CDR2 are MGHRA and YSYEKL. CDR3 coding DNA: TGCGCCAGCAGCCCCCCAACGAAAAGCGGGGGGGATTTGGCCAAAAACATTCAGTACTTC. It yields the protein CASSPPTKSGGDLAKNIQYF.

This clonotype has ten or more counts. The chain carries TRBV7-3 and TRBJ2-5, with unresolved D. V was trimmed by 0 bases and J by 5 bases, leaving 7 bases between them. The CDR3 has 13 residues. Germline V gives CDR1 SGHTA, CDR2 FQGTGA. CDR3 DNA: TGTGCCAGCAGCTTAACGCTTGGGGAGACCCAGTACTTC. Protein product: CASSLTLGETQYF.

In its sample, this clonotype was seen many times. The chain joins TRBV28 to TRBJ1-3; D unresolved. Trimming removed 6 bases at V and 2 bases at J, with 14 bases between. This CDR3 is built from 15 residues. Germline V lookup: CDR1 MDHEN, CDR2 SYDVKM. Here the CDR3 reads CASSPDTLPGNTIYF. The CDR3 DNA sequence: TGTGCCAGCAGCCCAGACACCCTCCCTGGAAACACCATATATTTT.

The chain combines TRBV6-1 with TRBJ1-2; no definite D call. Trimming cost V 6 bases and J 2 bases, with 10 bases left between them. The CDR3 spans 13 residues. Per the germline V gene, CDR1 is MNHNS and CDR2 is SASEGT. Written as DNA, the CDR3 is TGTGCCAGCAGAGTACCGGCGAACTATGGCTACACCTTC. Translating it yields CASRVPANYGYTF.